The rows below give T cell receptor beta chains drawn from one sample of a study of beta chain features in type 1 diabetes. Repertoires were generated with immunoSEQ multiplex PCR, while TCRdb's copy carries only in-frame clones and drops some. Here the sample spans about 360,000 clones, around 12% being singletons. Sequencing used naive CD4+ T cells from blood. The origin of the receptors is a woman aged 18-30 years with type 1 diabetes. The CDR3 runs from the conserved cysteine through the conserved F or W.

j_gene	v_gene	CDR3aa
TRBJ1-4	TRBV13	CASSLGFGQGREKLFF
TRBJ2-7	TRBV30	CAWTAGLAGLEQYF
TRBJ2-2	TRBV5-1	CASSPPTASGGPGELFF
TRBJ2-1	TRBV11-3	CASSPGTEQFF
TRBJ1-1	TRBV7-9	CASSLRFDSDTEAFF
TRBJ2-6	TRBV29-1	CSVAGQLSGANVLTF
TRBJ2-7	TRBV28	CASSLRYRRSYEQYF
TRBJ2-3	TRBV11-2	CASSTYPLIAPSTDTQYF
TRBJ1-1	TRBV5-6	CASSFASTGEAFF
TRBJ2-7	TRBV11-2	CASSLVAGGPYEQYF
TRBJ2-5	TRBV7-2	CASSPPNEGAQYF
TRBJ2-1	TRBV19	CASSTRREQFF
TRBJ2-3	TRBV5-4	CASRGTGTDTQYF
TRBJ2-7	TRBV7-9	CASSDPPDRGEQYF
TRBJ2-1	TRBV10-3	CAISSGDGVYNEQFF
TRBJ2-1	TRBV18	CASSPPGGSGNEQFF
TRBJ1-5	TRBV4-1	CASSGSRGSNQPQHF